This TCR beta chain comes out of a study of read filtering for tumor transcriptome and immune sequencing. Overall study context: DNase treatment preceded whole-transcriptome library preparation. Per sample, TCR-region reads ranged about 4.05 to 10.27 million by IR-seq, roughly 80 to 1273 by RNA-seq. Points from the study as a whole: The CD138-negative fraction was mixed bone marrow immune cells, not pure T cells. Without single-read clonotypes, shared clonotype proportions correlated more between IR-seq and RNA-seq.

The CDR3 contains 14 residues. Per the germline V gene, CDR1 is SQVTM and CDR2 is ANQGSEA. The library was built from roughly 400 ng RNA with molecular barcoded adaptors for alpha/delta and beta/gamma chains. TCRdb reprocessed the reads with MiXCR, giving one entry per CDR3 protein. Of 5,500 to 6,000 distinct CDR3 sequences in the sample, approximately 22% were seen once. This clonotype was recorded many times. Its antigen is still unknown. This chain uses TRBV29-1 with TRBJ2-5; TRBD1 aligns across 8 bases. The sequenced material came from a population of CD138-negative cells sorted from bone marrow. This TCR was sampled from a donor at least 40 years old with multiple myeloma. In DNA, the CDR3 is TGCACAATTAAGCCCCCAGGGGGCGGGGAGACCCAGTACTTC. This translates into CTIKPPGGGETQYF. Full variable domain (outside the CDR3, taken from reference TRBV29-1 and TRBJ2-5): SAVISQKPSRDICQRGTSLTIQCQVDSQVTMMFWYRQQPGQSLTLIATANQGSEATYESGFVIDKFPISRPNLTFSTLTVSNMSPEDSSIYLCTIKPPGGGETQYFGPGTRLLVL.